The 21 T cell receptor beta chains below were found in one sample sequenced in a study of long-term antiretroviral therapy in people with HIV. Assay version v3.0 of immunoSEQ was used, and it was run at survey level. Clones were read by immunoSEQ multiplex PCR, and TCRdb kept only the in-frame ones, dropping some. Of under 50,000 clones listed, roughly 85% were seen once; the top ten hold about 6%. The sequences come from unsorted PBMCs, collected 3.1 years after starting antiretroviral therapy. These receptors were collected from a woman aged 45-59 years with HIV.

As DNA, the CDR3 is TGTGCCAGCAGCCGGGACAGGGGGCTTAACAATGAGCAGTTCTTC. Its protein is CASSRDRGLNNEQFF. The V and J genes are TRBV5-6 and TRBJ2-1, with 12 positions matching TRBD1. Per the germline V gene, CDR1 is SGHDT and CDR2 is YYEEEE. Trimming removed 4 bases from V and 5 bases from J; junction bases left unmatched: 4. The CDR3 contains 15 residues.

This sequence joins TRBV7-3 and TRBJ1-3; no reliable D call. In germline, CDR1 is SGHTA, CDR2 FQGTGA. There are 13 residues in the CDR3. Trimming shortened V by 4 bases and J by 4 bases, and 8 bases separated the two germline ends. In nucleotides, the CDR3 is TGTGCCAGCAGCTCCAGTCCCGGAAACACCATATATTTT. It specifies CASSSSPGNTIYF.

This chain connects TRBV4-3 to TRBJ2-1; TRBD1 is a possible D gene (6 bases). With 0 bases removed from V and 5 bases from J, the gap between germline ends came to 8 bases. Germline loops: CDR1 LGHNA, CDR2 YSLEER. The length of the CDR3 is 14 residues. CDR3 sequence (DNA): TGCGCCAGCAGCCAAGAAAGGGGGAACAATGAGCAGTTCTTC. Its translation: CASSQERGNNEQFF.

The chain combines TRBV27 with TRBJ2-1, with 7 bases fitting TRBD2. CDR1 and CDR2 (germline): MNHEY, SMNVEV (reference sequence). J was trimmed by 0 bases and V by 2 bases; bases with no gene match: 1. This CDR3 comprises 15 residues. CDR3 amino acids: CASSLRGVSYNEQFF. The CDR3 nucleotides read TGTGCCAGCAGTTTACGGGGGGTCTCCTACAATGAGCAGTTCTTC.

This chain joins TRBV6-1 and TRBJ2-5, with 12 bases that match TRBD1. Trimming cost V 7 bases and J 5 bases; bases outside gene matches: 8. The CDR3 totals 15 residues. CDR1 is MNHNS and CDR2 is SASEGT in the germline V gene. CDR3 protein: CASKIPGQGAETQYF. CDR3 DNA sequence: TGTGCCAGCAAAATACCGGGACAGGGGGCTGAGACCCAGTACTTC.

The genes are TRBV6-1 and TRBJ1-3; possible D gene TRBD1, 5 bases. This CDR3 contains 16 residues. V was shortened by 4 bases and J by 0 bases, with 13 bases between the two germline ends. Germline CDR1 MNHNS, CDR2 SASEGT. The CDR3 nucleotides are TGTGCCAGCAGTGCGTTCATGAGGGGCTCTGGAAACACCATATATTTT. Protein sequence: CASSAFMRGSGNTIYF.

V gene TRBV6-6 combines with J gene TRBJ1-2; 9 positions agree with TRBD1. CDR3 length equals 14 residues. After removal of 7 bases from V and 4 bases from J, the junction contained 7 bases not matched to a gene. Germline loops: CDR1 MNHNY, CDR2 SVGAGI (reference sequence). This CDR3 is CASMTRDRVYGYTF. In DNA, the CDR3 is TGTGCCAGCATGACCCGGGACAGGGTCTATGGCTACACCTTC.

In its sample, this clone was seen once. The rearrangement links TRBV10-3 to TRBJ1-4; 8 bases map to TRBD1. There are 14 residues in the CDR3. V was pared by 6 bases and J by 5 bases, with 5 bases of the junction left unmatched. Germline values: CDR1 ENHRY, CDR2 SYGVKD. The DNA of the CDR3 is TGTGCCATCAGCGGGACAGGATTAAATGAAAAACTGTTTTTT. It specifies CAISGTGLNEKLFF.

This clone turned up a few times. The chain couples TRBV2 to TRBJ2-7; D gene ambiguous. Looked up from germline, CDR1 is SNHLY and CDR2 is FYNNEI. This CDR3 is 11 amino acids long. V was trimmed by 6 bases and J by 2 bases, leaving 5 bases between them. The CDR3 loop is CASSLTYEQYF. Here the CDR3 DNA reads TGTGCCAGCAGCCTGACCTACGAGCAGTACTTC.

The chain couples TRBV19 to TRBJ2-2; D may be TRBD2 (5 bases). The V end was cut by 1 base, the J end by 3 bases, with 6 bases between. CDR1 is LNHDA and CDR2 is SQIVND in the germline V gene (reference sequence). The CDR3 contains 14 residues. CDR3 DNA: TGTGCCAGTAGTATAGTGAGGGACACCGGGGAGCTGTTTTTT. Amino acid sequence: CASSIVRDTGELFF.

The rearrangement joins TRBV9 to TRBJ1-1; D remains unclear. Germline loops: CDR1 SGDLS, CDR2 YYNGEE. The CDR3 contains 13 residues. The V gene lost 3 bases and the J gene lost 1 base, with 7 bases spanning the gap. The CDR3 DNA sequence: TGTGCCAGCAGCGACAGACCGAACACTGAAGCTTTCTTT. Translating it yields CASSDRPNTEAFF.

The chain links TRBV7-8 to TRBJ2-7; possibly TRBD1 for D (5 bases). Germline V CDR1 and CDR2: SGHVS, FQNEAQ. This CDR3 is built from 13 residues. Between the trimmed V and J ends, which lost 7 bases and 9 bases, there was a span of 19 bases. CDR3 region: CASTLGQGSAQYF. For the CDR3, the DNA is TGTGCCAGCACCCTGGGGCAGGGATCCGCGCAGTACTTC.

The rearrangement uses TRBV19 and TRBJ2-7; TRBD1 matches 7 bases. Trimming at V came to 5 bases and at J to 1 base, leaving 5 bases not matched to a gene. The germline CDR1 and CDR2 sequences are LNHDA and SQIVND (reference sequence). The length of the CDR3 is 14 residues. The DNA for the CDR3 is TGTGCCAGTAGTGACCGGGACAGTTCCTACGAGCAGTACTTC. Translation gives CASSDRDSSYEQYF. Variable domain in full (rest from reference TRBV19 and TRBJ2-7): DGGITQSPKYLFRKEGQNVTLSCEQNLNHDAMYWYRQDPGQGLRLIYYSQIVNDFQKGDIAEGYSVSREKKESFPLTVTSAQKNPTAFYLCASSDRDSSYEQYFGPGTRLTVT.

This rearrangement joins TRBV21-1 to TRBJ2-2; the D call of TRBD1 is as the table states it, not checked on the DNA. TRBV21-1 is designated a pseudogene. The CDR3 consists of 17 residues. For the CDR3, the DNA is TGTGCCAGCAGCCCCCAACTGACAGGGGTGAACACCGGGGAGCTGTTTTTT. It encodes CASSPQLTGVNTGELFF.

This sequence joins TRBV9 and TRBJ2-1, with 9 bases aligning to TRBD2. The CDR3 is made up of 15 amino acids. V lost 3 bases, J lost 10 bases, and 11 bases stayed unmatched. In germline, CDR1 is SGDLS, CDR2 YYNGEE. CDR3 sequence: CASSGLARGGREQFF. The DNA of the CDR3 is TGTGCCAGCAGCGGACTAGCGCGGGGGGGAAGGGAGCAGTTCTTC.

The chain links TRBV16 to TRBJ1-1; D gene ambiguous. Germline CDR1 and CDR2: KGHSY and FQNENV. The CDR3 is 13 amino acids. Trimming shortened V by 2 bases and J by 8 bases, and 12 bases separated the two germline ends. The CDR3 spells CASSQTPALEAFF. The CDR3 bases are TGTGCCAGCAGCCAAACTCCGGCATTAGAAGCTTTCTTT.

The chain is built from TRBV5-6 and TRBJ2-7; D gene ambiguous. CDR1 is SGHDT, CDR2 YYEEEE, per germline. The CDR3 has 12 residues. Trimming took off 2 bases at V and 3 bases at J, with 6 bases between the two ends. CDR3: CASSFGGYEQYF. The CDR3 nucleotides are TGTGCCAGCAGCTTTGGCGGCTACGAGCAGTACTTC.

This chain connects TRBV11-3 to TRBJ1-4, with a possible D match to TRBD1 (5 bases). With 4 bases removed from V and 8 bases from J, the gap between germline ends came to 14 bases. This CDR3 region has 14 residues. The germline gives CDR1 SGHNT, CDR2 YENEEA. This CDR3 reads CASSSNGAGEKLFF. In DNA, the CDR3 is TGTGCCAGCAGCTCGAATGGGGCAGGCGAAAAACTGTTTTTT.

This sequence joins TRBV19 and TRBJ1-2, with a possible D match to TRBD1 (5 bases). V lost 6 bases, J lost 8 bases, and 16 bases lay in between. Germline V gene sequence: CDR1 LNHDA, CDR2 SQIVND (reference sequence). The CDR3 consists of 13 residues. The CDR3 region is CASRTEGPWGYTF. As DNA, the CDR3 is TGTGCCAGTAGAACCGAGGGACCGTGGGGCTACACCTTC.

The V and J genes are TRBV5-1 and TRBJ1-5; 7 positions agree with TRBD1. Germline V CDR1 and CDR2: SGHRS, YFSETQ. This CDR3 spans 18 amino acids. Germline trimming cut 0 bases from V and 0 bases from J; bases unmatched to any gene: 9. CDR3 sequence (DNA): TGCGCCAGCAGCTTGGTCCCGGGAGGGGGCCTTAGCAATCAGCCCCAGCATTTT. It yields the protein CASSLVPGGGLSNQPQHF.

The chain recombines TRBV29-1 with TRBJ1-2; possible D gene TRBD1, 5 bases. Trimming pared 7 bases from V and 2 bases from J, leaving 11 bases between. CDR3 length equals 12 residues. Germline CDR1 and CDR2: SQVTM and ANQGSEA. In DNA, the CDR3 is TGCAGCGGGCAGGGAAAAAACTATGGCTACACCTTC. This sequence encodes CSGQGKNYGYTF. Combining the CDR3 with reference TRBV29-1 and TRBJ1-2 gives the whole variable domain SAVISQKPSRDICQRGTSLTIQCQVDSQVTMMFWYRQQPGQSLTLIATANQGSEATYESGFVIDKFPISRPNLTFSTLTVSNMSPEDSSIYLCSGQGKNYGYTFGSGTRLTVV.